Listed below are T cell receptor beta chains from one sample, sequenced in a study of T cell repertoires in cytomegalovirus infection. TCRdb redid the calling of the reads with MiXCR, one entry per CDR3 protein. The repertoire has about 160,000 distinct CDR3 sequences, about 15% of them found once; the top ten carry under 20%. Sequencing was done on a sample of CD8+ T cells from PBMCs. These receptors all stem from a human donor in good health (CMV status not recorded). Some clones in this sample may be carry-over from other donors' samples. Both conserved end residues are part of each CDR3. A D gene is named only where the DNA matches it firmly. For some rows the clone size is stated as once, few or many, or as a class when expanded; others skip it.

abundance: -
len: 14
v_gene: TRBV7-2
j_gene: TRBJ2-7
d_gene: -
CDR3nt: TGTGCCAGCAGCCTAGACTCGGACGGCTACGAGCAGTACTTC
CDR3aa: CASSLDSDGYEQYF

abundance: -
len: 15
v_gene: TRBV28
j_gene: TRBJ2-1
d_gene: -
CDR3nt: TGTGCCAGCAGTCCCGGGACTTCCTCCTACAATGAGCAGTTCTTC
CDR3aa: CASSPGTSSYNEQFF

abundance: -
len: 17
v_gene: TRBV5-5
j_gene: TRBJ2-3
d_gene: -
CDR3nt: TGTGCCAGCAGCTTCGCCCCCCAGACTAGACGCACAGATACGCAGTATTTT
CDR3aa: CASSFAPQTRRTDTQYF

abundance: -
len: 12
v_gene: TRBV7-9
j_gene: TRBJ2-1
d_gene: -
CDR3nt: TGTGCCAGCAGCTTAGCATGGAATGAGCAGTTCTTC
CDR3aa: CASSLAWNEQFF

abundance: -
len: 15
v_gene: TRBV7-2
j_gene: TRBJ1-1
d_gene: -
CDR3nt: TGTGCCAGCAGCTTATTTTATGGGGCAGGGACTGAAGCTTTCTTT
CDR3aa: CASSLFYGAGTEAFF

abundance: few
len: 15
v_gene: TRBV28
j_gene: TRBJ2-5
d_gene: TRBD1
CDR3nt: TGTGCCAGCAGTCCGGGACAGGGCCTACAAGAGACCCAGTACTTC
CDR3aa: CASSPGQGLQETQYF

abundance: -
len: 15
v_gene: TRBV9
j_gene: TRBJ2-1
d_gene: -
CDR3nt: TGTGCCAGCAGCGCTCAACTCAGCTCCTACAATGAGCAGTTCTTC
CDR3aa: CASSAQLSSYNEQFF

abundance: -
len: 15
v_gene: TRBV11-2
j_gene: TRBJ2-7
d_gene: -
CDR3nt: TGTGCCAGCAGCTCCTCCGGAGCGGACGCCTACGAGCAGTACTTC
CDR3aa: CASSSSGADAYEQYF

abundance: -
len: 15
v_gene: TRBV28
j_gene: TRBJ2-1
d_gene: TRBD2
CDR3nt: TGTGCCAGCAGTGTTACTAGCGGTTATTACAATGAGCAGTTCTTC
CDR3aa: CASSVTSGYYNEQFF

abundance: -
len: 14
v_gene: TRBV14
j_gene: TRBJ2-5
d_gene: -
CDR3nt: TGTGCCAGCAGCCAAGACGAGGAGACAGAGACCCAGTACTTC
CDR3aa: CASSQDEETETQYF

abundance: -
len: 17
v_gene: TRBV5-6
j_gene: TRBJ2-1
d_gene: TRBD2
CDR3nt: TGTGCCAGCAGCCCGGGTGCTAGCGGGAGTACCTACAATGAGCAGTTCTTC
CDR3aa: CASSPGASGSTYNEQFF